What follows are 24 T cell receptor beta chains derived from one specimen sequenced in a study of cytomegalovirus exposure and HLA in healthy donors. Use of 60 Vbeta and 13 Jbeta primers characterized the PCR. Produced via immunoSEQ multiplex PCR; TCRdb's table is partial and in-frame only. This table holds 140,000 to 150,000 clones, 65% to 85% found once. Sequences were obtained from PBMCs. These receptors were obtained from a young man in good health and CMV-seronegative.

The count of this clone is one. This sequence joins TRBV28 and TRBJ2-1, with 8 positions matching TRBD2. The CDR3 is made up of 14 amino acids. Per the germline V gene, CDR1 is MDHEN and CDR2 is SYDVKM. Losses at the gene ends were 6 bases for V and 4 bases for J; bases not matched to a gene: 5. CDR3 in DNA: TGTGCCAGCAGCGGTAGCGGGGCTTACAATGAGCAGTTCTTC. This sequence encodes CASSGSGAYNEQFF.

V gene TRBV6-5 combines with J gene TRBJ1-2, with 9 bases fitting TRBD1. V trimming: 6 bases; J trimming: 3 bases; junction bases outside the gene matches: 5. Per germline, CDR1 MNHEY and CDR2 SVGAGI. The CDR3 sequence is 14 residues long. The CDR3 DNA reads TGTGCCAGCAGCGGGACAGGGATACACTATGGCTACACCTTC. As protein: CASSGTGIHYGYTF.

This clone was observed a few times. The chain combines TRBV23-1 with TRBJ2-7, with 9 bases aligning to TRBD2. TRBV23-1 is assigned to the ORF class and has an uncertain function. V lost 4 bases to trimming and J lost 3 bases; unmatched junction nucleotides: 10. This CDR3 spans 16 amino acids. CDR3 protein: CASSPSSTSGDYEQYF. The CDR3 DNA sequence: TGCGCCAGCAGTCCCTCCTCGACTAGCGGAGACTACGAGCAGTACTTC.

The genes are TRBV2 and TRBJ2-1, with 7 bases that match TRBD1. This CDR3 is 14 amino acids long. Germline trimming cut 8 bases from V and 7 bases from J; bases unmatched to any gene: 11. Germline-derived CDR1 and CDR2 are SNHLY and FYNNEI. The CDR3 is CASETGDFANEQFF. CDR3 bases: TGTGCCAGCGAAACAGGGGATTTCGCAAATGAGCAGTTCTTC.

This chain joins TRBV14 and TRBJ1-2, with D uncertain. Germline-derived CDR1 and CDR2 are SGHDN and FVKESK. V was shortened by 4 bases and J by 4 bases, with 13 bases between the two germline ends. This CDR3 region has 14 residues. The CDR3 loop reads CASSLAGTGYGYTF. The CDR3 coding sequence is TGTGCCAGCAGCCTAGCCGGCACTGGCTATGGCTACACCTTC.

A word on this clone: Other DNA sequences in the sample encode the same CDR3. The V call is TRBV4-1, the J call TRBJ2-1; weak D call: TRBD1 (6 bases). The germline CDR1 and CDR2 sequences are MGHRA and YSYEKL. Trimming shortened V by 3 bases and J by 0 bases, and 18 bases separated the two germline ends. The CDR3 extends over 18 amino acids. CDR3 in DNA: TGCGCCAGCAGCCACTTTACCTCCGGGACAAGCTCCTACAATGAGCAGTTCTTC. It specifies CASSHFTSGTSSYNEQFF.

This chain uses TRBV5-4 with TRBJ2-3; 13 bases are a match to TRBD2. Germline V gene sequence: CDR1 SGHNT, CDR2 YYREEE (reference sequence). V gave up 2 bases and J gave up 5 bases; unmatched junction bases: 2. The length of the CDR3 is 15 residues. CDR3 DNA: TGTGCCAGCAGCTTTACTAGCGGGGGGGGAGATACGCAGTATTTT. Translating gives CASSFTSGGGDTQYF.

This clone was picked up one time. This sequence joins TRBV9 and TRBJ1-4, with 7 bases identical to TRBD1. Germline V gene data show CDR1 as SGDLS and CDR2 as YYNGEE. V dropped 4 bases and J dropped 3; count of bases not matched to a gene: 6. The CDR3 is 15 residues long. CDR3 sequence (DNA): TGTGCCAGCAGCCTACATGGGACAGCTAATGAAAAACTGTTTTTT. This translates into CASSLHGTANEKLFF.

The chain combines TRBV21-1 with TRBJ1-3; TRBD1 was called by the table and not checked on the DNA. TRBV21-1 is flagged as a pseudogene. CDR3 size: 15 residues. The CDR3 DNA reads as TGTGCCAGCAGCAAAAACAGAGATTCTAGAAACACCATATATTTT. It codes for CASSKNRDSRNTIYF.

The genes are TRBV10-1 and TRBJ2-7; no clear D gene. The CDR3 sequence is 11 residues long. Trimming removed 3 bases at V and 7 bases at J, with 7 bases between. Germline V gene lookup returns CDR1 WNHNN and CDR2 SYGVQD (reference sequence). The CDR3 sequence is CASSDLREQYF. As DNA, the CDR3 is TGCGCCAGCAGTGACCTGAGGGAGCAGTACTTC.

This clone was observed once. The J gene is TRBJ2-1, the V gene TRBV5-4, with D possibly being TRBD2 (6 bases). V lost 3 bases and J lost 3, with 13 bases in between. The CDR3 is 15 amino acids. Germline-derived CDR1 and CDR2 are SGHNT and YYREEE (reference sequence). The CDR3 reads CASSSGEWGYNEQFF. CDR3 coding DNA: TGTGCCAGCAGCTCGGGAGAATGGGGCTACAATGAGCAGTTCTTC.

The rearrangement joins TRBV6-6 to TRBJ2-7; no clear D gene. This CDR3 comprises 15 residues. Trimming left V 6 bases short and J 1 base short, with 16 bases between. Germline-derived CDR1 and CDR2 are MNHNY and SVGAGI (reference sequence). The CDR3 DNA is TGTGCCAGCAGACAAGCGAGGATTGAGTCCTACGAGCAGTACTTC. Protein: CASRQARIESYEQYF.

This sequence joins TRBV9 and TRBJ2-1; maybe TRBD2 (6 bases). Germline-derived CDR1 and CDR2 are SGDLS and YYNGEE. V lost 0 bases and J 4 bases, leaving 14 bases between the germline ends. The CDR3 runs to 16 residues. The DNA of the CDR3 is TGTGCCAGCAGCGTAGGGCAGCGACGGGGGTACAATGAGCAGTTCTTC. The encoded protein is CASSVGQRRGYNEQFF.

The CDR3 coding sequence is TGCGCCAGCAGCCAGCCGACTAGCGGGAGGGCCGGGAGAAATGAGCAGTTCTTC. As protein: CASSQPTSGRAGRNEQFF. V is TRBV4-1 and J is TRBJ2-1; 14 nucleotides align to TRBD2. V shed 3 bases, J shed 7 bases, and the junction held 11 bases outside the gene matches. Germline CDR1 reads MGHRA; CDR2 reads YSYEKL. The CDR3 is made up of 18 amino acids.

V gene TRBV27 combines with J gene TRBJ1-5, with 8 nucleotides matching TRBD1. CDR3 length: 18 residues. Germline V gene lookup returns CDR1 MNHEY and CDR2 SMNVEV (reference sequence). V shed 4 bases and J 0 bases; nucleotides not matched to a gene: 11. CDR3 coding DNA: TGTGCCAGCAGTTACTCCGGGACAGGACTAGATAGCAATCAGCCCCAGCATTTT. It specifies CASSYSGTGLDSNQPQHF.

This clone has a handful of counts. This CDR3 reads CASSVDDRTAQPQHF. CDR3 sequence (DNA): TGTGCCAGCAGCGTAGACGACAGGACGGCTCAGCCCCAGCATTTT. This chain uses TRBV9 with TRBJ1-5; a weak D match, TRBD1 (6 bases). Trimming cost V 0 bases and J 6 bases, with 13 bases left between them. This CDR3 spans 15 amino acids. In germline, CDR1 is SGDLS, CDR2 YYNGEE. Based on the CDR3 plus reference TRBV9 and TRBJ1-5, the full variable domain is DSGVTQTPKHLITATGQRVTLRCSPRSGDLSVYWYQQSLDQGLQFLIQYYNGEERAKGNILERFSAQQFPDLHSELNLSSLELGDSALYFCASSVDDRTAQPQHFGDGTRLSIL.

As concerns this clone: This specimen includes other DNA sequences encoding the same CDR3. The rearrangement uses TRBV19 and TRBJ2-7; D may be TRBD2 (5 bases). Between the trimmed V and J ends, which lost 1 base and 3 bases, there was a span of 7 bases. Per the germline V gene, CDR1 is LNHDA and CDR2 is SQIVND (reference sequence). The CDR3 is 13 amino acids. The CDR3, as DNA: TGTGCCAGTAGTATAGGGACTTTCTACGAGCAGTACTTC. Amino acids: CASSIGTFYEQYF.

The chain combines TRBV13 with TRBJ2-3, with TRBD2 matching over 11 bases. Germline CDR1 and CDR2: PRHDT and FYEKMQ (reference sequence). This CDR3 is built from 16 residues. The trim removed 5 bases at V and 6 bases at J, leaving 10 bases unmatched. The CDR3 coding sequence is TGTGCCAGCAGCCCATGGGGGACTAGCGGTGCGGATACGCAGTATTTT. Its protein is CASSPWGTSGADTQYF.

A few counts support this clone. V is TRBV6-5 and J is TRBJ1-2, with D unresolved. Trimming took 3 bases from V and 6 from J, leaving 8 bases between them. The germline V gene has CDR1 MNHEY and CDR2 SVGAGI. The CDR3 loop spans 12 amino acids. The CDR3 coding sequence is TGTGCCAGCAGTTATAAGCAGGATGGCTACACCTTC. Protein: CASSYKQDGYTF.

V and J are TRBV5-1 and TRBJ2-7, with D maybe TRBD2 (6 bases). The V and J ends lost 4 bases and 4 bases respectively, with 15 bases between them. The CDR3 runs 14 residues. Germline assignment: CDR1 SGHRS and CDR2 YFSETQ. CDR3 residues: CASSRDGEAYEQYF. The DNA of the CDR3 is TGCGCCAGCAGCCGGGACGGGGAGGCGTACGAGCAGTACTTC.

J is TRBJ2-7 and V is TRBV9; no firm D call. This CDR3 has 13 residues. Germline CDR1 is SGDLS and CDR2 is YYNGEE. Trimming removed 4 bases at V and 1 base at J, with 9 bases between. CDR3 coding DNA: TGTGCCAGCAGCTCCTTTTCTTCCTACGAGCAGTACTTC. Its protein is CASSSFSSYEQYF.

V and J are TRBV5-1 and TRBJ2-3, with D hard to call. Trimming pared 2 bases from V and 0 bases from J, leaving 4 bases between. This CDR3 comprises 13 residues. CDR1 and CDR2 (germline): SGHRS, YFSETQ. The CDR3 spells CASSFRSTDTQYF. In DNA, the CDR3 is TGCGCCAGCAGCTTCCGTAGCACAGATACGCAGTATTTT.

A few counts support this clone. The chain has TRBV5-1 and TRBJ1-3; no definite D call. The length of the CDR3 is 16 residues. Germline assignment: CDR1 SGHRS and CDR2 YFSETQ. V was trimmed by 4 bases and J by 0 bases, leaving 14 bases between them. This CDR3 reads CASSVGGYTSGNTIYF. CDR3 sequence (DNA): TGCGCCAGCAGCGTTGGAGGCTACACCTCTGGAAACACCATATATTTT.

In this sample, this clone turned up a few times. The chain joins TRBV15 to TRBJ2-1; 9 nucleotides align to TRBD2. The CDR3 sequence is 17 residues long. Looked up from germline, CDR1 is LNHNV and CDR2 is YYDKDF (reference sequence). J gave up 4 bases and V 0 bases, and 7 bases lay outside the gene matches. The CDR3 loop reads CATSRDPPSGVYNEQFF. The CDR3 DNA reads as TGTGCCACCAGCAGAGATCCCCCTAGCGGGGTATACAATGAGCAGTTCTTC.